Below, 32 T cell receptor beta chains from the same sample are listed, as sequenced in a study of blood T cell repertoires in COVID-19. TCRdb's table, derived via immunoSEQ multiplex PCR, lists solely in-frame clones and lacks some. Of around 200,000 clones listed, roughly 84% were seen once; the top ten hold 15% to 20%. Sequencing used peripheral blood. Every receptor here comes from a person aged 65 to 85 with COVID-19, enrolled during active disease.

The chain is built from TRBV5-1 and TRBJ2-7, with D possibly being TRBD1 (6 bases). Germline V gene sequence: CDR1 SGHRS, CDR2 YFSETQ. The CDR3 is 14 residues long. The V gene lost 4 bases and the J gene lost 2 bases, with 13 bases spanning the gap. CDR3 nucleotides: TGCGCCAGCAGCCGGCAGGGGCGAACCTACGAGCAGTACTTC. Protein: CASSRQGRTYEQYF.

This clone was seen just once. This chain links TRBV21-1 with TRBJ2-7; TRBD2 was called by the table and not checked on the DNA. TRBV21-1 is a documented pseudogene. This CDR3 has 16 residues. The CDR3 DNA sequence: TGTGCCAGCATCACGGAGGGAGGAACTGGCTCCTACGAGCAGTACTTC. It translates to CASITEGGTGSYEQYF.

This clone was detected only once. The rearrangement joins TRBV7-3 to TRBJ1-6, with D hard to call. V gave up 5 bases and J gave up 10 bases, with 12 bases separating them. CDR1 and CDR2 from the germline V gene are SGHTA and FQGTGA. This CDR3 is built from 13 residues. The CDR3 is CASSAGRHSPLHF. The DNA for the CDR3 is TGTGCCAGCAGCGCAGGCCGCCACTCACCCCTCCACTTT.

The DNA for the CDR3 is TGTGCCTGGGACGACAGGGGCTACGAGCAGTACTTC. This translates into CAWDDRGYEQYF. The chain uses TRBV30 and TRBJ2-7, with 8 bases identical to TRBD1. V gave up 5 bases and J gave up 3 bases; unmatched junction bases: 3. The CDR3 sequence is 12 residues long. Germline CDR1 is GTSNPN and CDR2 is SVGIG (reference sequence).

The J gene is TRBJ2-7, the V gene TRBV7-6, with TRBD1 identical over 11 bases. V lost 3 bases and J lost 5; bases outside the gene matches: 6. Germline lookup yields CDR1 SGHVS and CDR2 FNYEAQ. The CDR3 covers 15 residues. This CDR3 reads CASSLRTGGRDEQYF. DNA for the CDR3: TGTGCCAGCAGCTTGCGGACAGGGGGCCGCGACGAGCAGTACTTC.

This clone has more than one count but fewer than ten. This rearrangement joins TRBV27 to TRBJ2-7, with D possibly being TRBD1 (6 bases). V dropped 2 bases and J dropped 0 bases, with 14 bases sitting between them. The CDR3 extends over 16 amino acids. Germline loops: CDR1 MNHEY, CDR2 SMNVEV (reference sequence). The CDR3 DNA reads as TGTGCCAGCAGTTTACAGGGGTGGGGGCCCTCCTACGAGCAGTACTTC. It specifies CASSLQGWGPSYEQYF.

The rearrangement uses TRBV19 and TRBJ2-1; no clear D. Germline V CDR1 and CDR2: LNHDA, SQIVND (reference sequence). The CDR3 length is 15 residues. Trimming removed 4 bases at V and 4 bases at J, with 14 bases between. CDR3 DNA sequence: TGTGCCAGTAGTACCCCCCCCCTACCTTACAATGAGCAGTTCTTC. The encoded protein is CASSTPPLPYNEQFF.

This rearrangement joins TRBV3-1 (or the pseudogene TRBV3-2) to TRBJ2-5; TRBD2 aligns across 10 bases. With 1 base clipped from V and 2 bases from J, the junction kept 7 bases outside the gene matches. The CDR3 sequence is 17 residues long. Germline values: CDR1 LGHDT, CDR2 YNNKEL (reference sequence). CDR3 sequence: CASSQARLAGDQETQYF. CDR3 DNA: TGTGCCAGCAGCCAAGCTCGGCTAGCGGGGGATCAAGAGACCCAGTACTTC.

CDR3 protein: CASSAPSRREQYF. The CDR3 DNA reads as TGTGCCAGCAGTGCCCCCTCTAGACGCGAGCAGTACTTC. The V gene is TRBV28, the J gene TRBJ2-7; D unclear. CDR1 and CDR2 from the germline V gene are MDHEN and SYDVKM. Deletions cut 5 bases from V and 6 bases from J, with 14 bases between. This CDR3 contains 13 residues.

This clone has just a few counts. The rearrangement links TRBV5-1 to TRBJ2-7; 7 bases are a match to TRBD1. Germline CDR1 reads SGHRS; CDR2 reads YFSETQ. J gave up 3 bases and V 3 bases, and 6 bases lay outside the gene matches. CDR3 size: 14 residues. The CDR3 spells CASSSGTVIYEQYF. In DNA, the CDR3 is TGCGCCAGCAGCTCCGGGACAGTAATCTACGAGCAGTACTTC. Based on the CDR3 plus reference TRBV5-1 and TRBJ2-7, the full variable domain is KAGVTQTPRYLIKTRGQQVTLSCSPISGHRSVSWYQQTPGQGLQFLFEYFSETQRNKGNFPGRFSGRQFSNSRSEMNVSTLELGDSALYLCASSSGTVIYEQYFGPGTRLTVT.

This clone was seen more than once but under ten times. This sequence joins TRBV24-1 and TRBJ2-2, with 12 nucleotides matching TRBD2. The germline V gene has CDR1 KGHDR and CDR2 SFDVKD. J lost 4 bases, V lost 0 bases, and 5 bases had no gene match. The CDR3 is 18 residues long. As DNA, the CDR3 is TGTGCCACCAGTGATTTGTCGGCTAGCGGGAGGGCCACCGGGGAGCTGTTTTTT. It translates to CATSDLSASGRATGELFF.

The DNA for the CDR3 is TGTGCCAGCTCACCGGCGGCAAGTGGGGAGCTGTTTTTT. Encoded protein: CASSPAASGELFF. J is TRBJ2-2 and V is TRBV18; D ambiguous. Germline CDR1 reads KGHSH; CDR2 reads LQKENI. The V end lost 3 bases, the J end lost 8 bases, and 10 bases lay between the germline ends. CDR3 length: 13 residues.

A few counts support this clone. V is TRBV13 and J is TRBJ2-2; TRBD1 agrees at 8 bases. J was trimmed by 8 bases and V by 7 bases; bases with no gene match: 9. The germline CDR1 and CDR2 sequences are PRHDT and FYEKMQ (reference sequence). There are 14 residues in the CDR3. The CDR3 DNA reads as TGTGCCAGCATGGGGCAGGGGGCCCGAGGGGAGCTGTTTTTT. Its translation: CASMGQGARGELFF.

This clone was seen just once. V and J are TRBV6-4 and TRBJ2-1; 7 bases match TRBD1. Trimming at V came to 8 bases and at J to 3 bases, leaving 13 bases not matched to a gene. The germline CDR1 and CDR2 sequences are MRHNA and SNTAGT. The CDR3 is 16 amino acids. This chain's CDR3 is CASGTMGQKNYNEQFF. The CDR3 region has the DNA TGTGCCAGCGGAACGATGGGACAGAAAAACTACAATGAGCAGTTCTTC.

This clone was seen a single time. This rearrangement joins TRBV12-3 or TRBV12-4 to TRBJ1-1, with D unresolved. V dropped 6 bases and J dropped 1 base, with 9 bases sitting between them. The length of the CDR3 is 13 residues. The CDR3, as DNA: TGTGCCAGCAGACTTCAGGAGAACACTGAAGCTTTCTTT. Its translation is CASRLQENTEAFF.

This chain uses TRBV5-4 with TRBJ1-2; possibly TRBD1 for D (5 bases). The CDR3 spans 16 residues. V shed 4 bases and J shed 4 bases, with 20 bases lying between them. Looked up from germline, CDR1 is SGHNT and CDR2 is YYREEE (reference sequence). The CDR3 loop reads CASSPDPGRPGYGYTF. The CDR3 coding sequence is TGTGCCAGCAGCCCGGACCCAGGGCGTCCAGGCTATGGCTACACCTTC.

The V gene is TRBV27, the J gene TRBJ1-5; 8 positions agree with TRBD1. Germline assignment: CDR1 MNHEY and CDR2 SMNVEV (reference sequence). The ends lost 5 bases at V and 5 bases at J; junction bases unmatched: 20. The CDR3 spans 19 residues. CDR3 DNA: TGTGCCAGCAGTCCCATGCACGGACAGGGCTGGTCGCGGGATCAGCCCCAGCATTTT. Its translation: CASSPMHGQGWSRDQPQHF.

The chain links TRBV5-1 to TRBJ2-3; 10 bases align to TRBD2. The CDR3 has 14 amino acids. Germline V gene sequence: CDR1 SGHRS, CDR2 YFSETQ. Trimming cost V 1 base and J 4 bases; bases outside gene matches: 0. The CDR3 loop reads CASSLSGGADTQYF. The CDR3 bases are TGCGCCAGCAGCTTGAGCGGGGGGGCAGATACGCAGTATTTT.

This clone showed up just a few times. V is TRBV9 and J is TRBJ2-1; the match to TRBD2 covers 10 bases. V dropped 1 base and J dropped 9; count of bases not matched to a gene: 4. Germline V gene sequence: CDR1 SGDLS, CDR2 YYNGEE. The CDR3 covers 14 residues. CDR3 protein: CASSVTSGMGEQFF. The DNA for the CDR3 is TGTGCCAGCAGCGTAACTAGCGGGATGGGTGAGCAGTTCTTC.

The V and J genes are TRBV6-5 and TRBJ1-6; D unresolved. From germline, CDR1 is MNHEY and CDR2 SVGAGI. Deletions cut 5 bases from V and 9 bases from J, with 14 bases between. CDR3 length: 14 amino acids. The CDR3 DNA reads TGTGCCAGCAGTCAGCGGGTCAGTGGTTCACCCCTCCACTTT. Amino acids: CASSQRVSGSPLHF.

The CDR3: CASSLRGTTAPAEAFF. CDR3 in DNA: TGTGCCAGCAGCTTAAGGGGGACAACAGCCCCTGCTGAAGCTTTCTTT. The chain uses TRBV7-8 and TRBJ1-1; a weak D match, TRBD1 (6 bases). This CDR3 region has 16 residues. The V end was cut by 2 bases, the J end by 6 bases, with 19 bases between. The germline gives CDR1 SGHVS, CDR2 FQNEAQ.

CDR3 bases: TGTGCCAGCAGCACAAAAATGAGGATACATGAGCAGTTCTTC. This translates into CASSTKMRIHEQFF. The V and J genes are TRBV7-9 and TRBJ2-1; D call uncertain. Germline-derived CDR1 and CDR2 are SEHNR and FQNEAQ (reference sequence). V dropped 5 bases and J dropped 8 bases, with 16 bases sitting between them. The CDR3 loop spans 14 amino acids.

The CDR3 loop reads CASSLLRRGEGYTF. Written as DNA, the CDR3 is TGCGCCAGCAGCTTGTTGCGTCGGGGGGAAGGCTACACCTTC. V is TRBV5-1 and J is TRBJ1-2, with D perhaps matching TRBD1 (5 bases). The CDR3 extends over 14 amino acids. The V and J ends lost 1 base and 8 bases respectively, with 15 bases between them. Germline lookup yields CDR1 SGHRS and CDR2 YFSETQ.

This chain joins TRBV19 and TRBJ1-6; TRBD1 matches 11 bases. The V and J ends lost 8 bases and 8 bases, in that order; junction bases with no gene match: 8. CDR1 is LNHDA and CDR2 is SQIVND in the germline V gene (reference sequence). The CDR3 sequence is 15 residues long. The CDR3, as DNA: TGTGCCAGTGGGGGGACAGGGGGTTTCGATTCACCCCTCCACTTT. Protein: CASGGTGGFDSPLHF.

The J gene is TRBJ2-4, the V gene TRBV2; TRBD2 might be the D (5 bases). Germline lookup yields CDR1 SNHLY and CDR2 FYNNEI. The CDR3 totals 16 residues. Trimming removed 4 bases from V and 0 bases from J, with 13 bases in between. As DNA, the CDR3 is TGTGCCAGCAGTGGAGAAAGCGGTGTAGCCAAAAACATTCAGTACTTC. Protein: CASSGESGVAKNIQYF. Combining the CDR3 with reference TRBV2 and TRBJ2-4 gives the whole variable domain EPEVTQTPSHQVTQMGQEVILRCVPISNHLYFYWYRQILGQKVEFLVSFYNNEISEKSEIFDDQFSVERPDGSNFTLKIRSTKLEDSAMYFCASSGESGVAKNIQYFGAGTRLSVL.

The J gene is TRBJ2-7, the V gene TRBV7-9; the D gene is possibly TRBD2 (6 bases). In germline, CDR1 is SEHNR, CDR2 FQNEAQ (reference sequence). The CDR3 loop spans 15 amino acids. V gave up 1 base and J gave up 0 bases, with 10 bases separating them. DNA for the CDR3: TGTGCCAGCAGCTTAGGCGGGACTCCCTCCTACGAGCAGTACTTC. Translation: CASSLGGTPSYEQYF. The whole variable domain, filled in from reference TRBV7-9 and TRBJ2-7, reads DTGVSQNPRHKITKRGQNVTFRCDPISEHNRLYWYRQTLGQGPEFLTYFQNEAQLEKSRLLSDRFSAERPKGSFSTLEIQRTEQGDSAMYLCASSLGGTPSYEQYFGPGTRLTVT.

The chain combines TRBV10-2 with TRBJ2-2; D gene uncertain. This CDR3 has 12 amino acids. The germline V gene encodes CDR1 WSHSY and CDR2 SAAADI. Trimming stripped 5 bases from V and 7 bases from J, with 8 bases between. CDR3 nucleotide sequence: TGCGCCAGCAGTCCCGCGATCGGGGAGCTGTTTTTT. This encodes CASSPAIGELFF.

The chain uses TRBV6-1 and TRBJ2-7; no definite D call. The V gene lost 2 bases and the J gene lost 0 bases, with 8 bases spanning the gap. Germline assignment: CDR1 MNHNS and CDR2 SASEGT. The CDR3 has 14 amino acids. CDR3 region: CASSERGTSYEQYF. DNA of the CDR3: TGTGCCAGCAGTGAACGAGGCACCTCCTACGAGCAGTACTTC.

This chain connects TRBV29-1 to TRBJ1-1; 7 nucleotides line up with TRBD1. The CDR3 totals 14 residues. The germline V gene encodes CDR1 SQVTM and CDR2 ANQGSEA. The CDR3 reads CSATQDGTATEAFF. DNA for the CDR3: TGCAGTGCGACCCAAGACGGGACAGCCACTGAAGCTTTCTTT.

J is TRBJ2-1 and V is TRBV7-3; 7 bases are shared with TRBD1. The CDR3 has 15 residues. The V segment lost 1 base and the J segment 5 bases; nucleotides outside the gene matches: 5. Germline V gene sequence: CDR1 SGHTA, CDR2 FQGTGA. CDR3 coding DNA: TGTGCCAGCAGCTTAAAATACAGGGGACACAATGAGCAGTTCTTC. Translating gives CASSLKYRGHNEQFF.

This clone was seen just once. The chain joins TRBV19 to TRBJ1-3; tentative D call: TRBD1 (5 bases). Germline CDR1 LNHDA, CDR2 SQIVND (reference sequence). The CDR3 has 15 amino acids. V was trimmed by 5 bases and J by 7 bases, leaving 18 bases between them. The CDR3 nucleotides read TGTGCCAGTAGTCGGACCTCTAAGAAGGGGAACACCATATATTTT. Its protein product is CASSRTSKKGNTIYF.

The genes are TRBV27 and TRBJ1-5, with D possibly being TRBD1 (5 bases). Germline CDR1 reads MNHEY; CDR2 reads SMNVEV (reference sequence). V shed 4 bases and J shed 0 bases, with 13 bases lying between them. The CDR3 runs 16 residues. DNA for the CDR3: TGTGCCAGCAGTTCCCAGGGTTTGGGTAGCAATCAGCCCCAGCATTTT. Translated: CASSSQGLGSNQPQHF.